This entry lists 27 T cell receptor beta chains sequenced from one sample in a study of T cells in narcolepsy. This table comes from immunoSEQ multiplex PCR, and its TCRdb copy is limited to in-frame clones, with some not included. The sample gives around 24,000 clones, more than 65% of which show up once; around 0.99% is in the top ten. The source material was memory (CD45RA-) CD4+ T cells from blood. The receptor set was obtained from a human donor in good health.

The CDR3 bases are TGTGCCAGCACCCGCGGAGGGATAAACACCGGGGAGCTGTTTTTT. Protein sequence: CASTRGGINTGELFF. This rearrangement joins TRBV9 to TRBJ2-2; TRBD2 is a possible D gene (6 bases). The CDR3 spans 15 residues. Germline CDR1 is SGDLS and CDR2 is YYNGEE. Trimming removed 6 bases from V and 2 bases from J, with 14 bases in between.

The V and J genes are TRBV7-9 and TRBJ2-7; 11 bases are shared with TRBD1. The CDR3 is 16 residues long. The V segment lost 5 bases and the J segment 2 bases; nucleotides outside the gene matches: 8. Germline V gene data show CDR1 as SEHNR and CDR2 as FQNEAQ (reference sequence). CDR3 sequence: CASSPQGQGDTYEQYF. CDR3 bases: TGTGCCAGCAGCCCCCAGGGACAGGGGGACACCTACGAGCAGTACTTC.

This clone was seen a single time. The J gene is TRBJ2-7, the V gene TRBV30; 12 bases fit TRBD2. The germline gives CDR1 GTSNPN, CDR2 SVGIG (reference sequence). The ends lost 2 bases at V and 3 bases at J; junction bases unmatched: 14. This CDR3 contains 18 residues. CDR3 nucleotides: TGTGCCTGGAGTCAGACTAGCGGGAGCTCATTGTTCGTCTACGAGCAGTACTTC. Amino acid sequence: CAWSQTSGSSLFVYEQYF.

V usage is TRBV6-1 and J usage is TRBJ1-2; TRBD1 matches at 7 bases. The CDR3 covers 12 residues. In germline, CDR1 is MNHNS, CDR2 SASEGT. J gave up 12 bases and V 0 bases, and 4 bases lay outside the gene matches. The CDR3 region has the DNA TGTGCCAGCAGTGAAGCGACAGGGCCGCACACCTTC. Protein: CASSEATGPHTF.

The table lists this clone with a count of one. The rearrangement uses TRBV7-4 and TRBJ2-1; D unresolved. CDR1 and CDR2 (germline): SGHVT, SQSDAQ. V lost 0 bases, J lost 6 bases, and 6 bases lay in between. The CDR3 has 13 residues. As DNA, the CDR3 is TGTGCCAGCAGCTTAGCGGTGGTCAATGAGCAGTTCTTC. It yields the protein CASSLAVVNEQFF.

The rearrangement uses TRBV7-9 and TRBJ2-7, with unresolved D. CDR3 size: 13 residues. V was clipped by 8 bases and J by 0 bases, with 11 bases between them. Germline V gene sequence: CDR1 SEHNR, CDR2 FQNEAQ (reference sequence). Written as DNA, the CDR3 is TGTGCCAGCCGGACGTTCGGCTCCTACGAGCAGTACTTC. It yields the protein CASRTFGSYEQYF.

For the CDR3, the DNA is TGCGCCAGCAGGGCAGGGGGATTTAGCACAGATACGCAGTATTTT. It is translated as CASRAGGFSTDTQYF. The V and J genes are TRBV5-1 and TRBJ2-3; 7 bases line up with TRBD1. CDR3 length: 15 amino acids. CDR1 and CDR2 from the germline V gene are SGHRS and YFSETQ. The V segment lost 5 bases and the J segment 0 bases; nucleotides outside the gene matches: 6.

This chain connects TRBV2 to TRBJ2-1; D is unclear. In germline, CDR1 is SNHLY, CDR2 FYNNEI. The CDR3 totals 12 residues. V dropped 6 bases and J dropped 9 bases, with 12 bases sitting between them. The CDR3 region has the DNA TGTGCCAGCAGACAGAAACTTATTGAGCAGTTCTTC. Its protein is CASRQKLIEQFF.

V and J are TRBV30 and TRBJ2-7; 8 bases map to TRBD1. The germline CDR1 and CDR2 sequences are GTSNPN and SVGIG (reference sequence). V dropped 5 bases and J dropped 4; count of bases not matched to a gene: 4. The CDR3 length is 12 residues. The CDR3 DNA reads TGTGCCTGGGACAGGGGTGGTTACGAGCAGTACTTC. Protein sequence: CAWDRGGYEQYF. Full variable domain (remainder filled in from reference TRBV30 and TRBJ2-7): SQTIHQWPATLVQPVGSPLSLECTVEGTSNPNLYWYRQAAGRGLQLLFYSVGIGQISSEVPQNLSASRPQDRQFILSSKKLLLSDSGFYLCAWDRGGYEQYFGPGTRLTVT.

This chain joins TRBV5-8 and TRBJ2-7, with D perhaps matching TRBD2 (6 bases). The CDR3 runs to 15 residues. The germline V gene encodes CDR1 SGHTS and CDR2 YDEGEE. V dropped 1 base and J dropped 2 bases, with 13 bases sitting between them. The CDR3 sequence: CASSLILGEAYEQYF. The CDR3 bases are TGTGCCAGCAGCTTGATTCTGGGGGAGGCCTACGAGCAGTACTTC.

The rearrangement links TRBV13 to TRBJ2-7; 10 nucleotides align to TRBD1. CDR1 is PRHDT, CDR2 FYEKMQ, per germline (reference sequence). This CDR3 spans 15 amino acids. The ends lost 1 base at V and 5 bases at J; junction bases unmatched: 5. The CDR3 region has the DNA TGTGCCAGCAGCTTAGCCGGGACAGGGGTCCACGAGCAGTACTTC. Amino acids: CASSLAGTGVHEQYF.

V and J are TRBV5-4 and TRBJ2-7, with 8 bases matching TRBD2. CDR3 size: 14 residues. J lost 2 bases, V lost 2 bases, and 3 bases had no gene match. The germline V gene has CDR1 SGHNT and CDR2 YYREEE (reference sequence). The CDR3 loop is CASSFERGPYEQYF. The DNA of the CDR3 is TGTGCCAGCAGCTTTGAGCGGGGGCCCTACGAGCAGTACTTC.

This clone was counted only a few times. The CDR3, as DNA: TGTGCCAGCAGCCCGGACAGCGGACAAGAGACCCAGTACTTC. Translation gives CASSPDSGQETQYF. J is TRBJ2-5 and V is TRBV7-2, with D possibly matching TRBD1 (6 bases). This CDR3 contains 14 residues. Germline CDR1 reads SGHTA; CDR2 reads FQGNSA. Trimming removed 5 bases at V and 2 bases at J, with 12 bases between.

The chain links TRBV6-5 to TRBJ1-1, with D possibly TRBD1 on 5 matching bases. The V and J ends lost 6 bases and 8 bases respectively, with 19 bases between them. The CDR3 is 14 residues long. Looked up from germline, CDR1 is MNHEY and CDR2 is SVGAGI. The CDR3 bases are TGTGCCAGCAGCCCCCAGGGTTCACTCCGCGAAGCTTTCTTT. It specifies CASSPQGSLREAFF.

This rearrangement joins TRBV11-2 to TRBJ1-4; D unclear. The germline gives CDR1 SGHAT, CDR2 FQNNGV. Deletions cut 6 bases from V and 0 bases from J, with 11 bases between. The CDR3 length is 15 residues. This CDR3 is CASRDYSATNEKLFF. CDR3 DNA sequence: TGTGCCAGCAGGGACTATTCTGCAACTAATGAAAAACTGTTTTTT.

The V call is TRBV7-6, the J call TRBJ2-7; 9 nucleotides line up with TRBD2. CDR1 SGHVS and CDR2 FNYEAQ come from the germline V gene. V shed 0 bases and J 6 bases; nucleotides not matched to a gene: 3. This CDR3 is 14 amino acids long. In nucleotides, the CDR3 is TGTGCCAGCAGCTTAGCGCGAGCGGGAGGCGAGCAGTACTTC. It codes for CASSLARAGGEQYF.

This chain uses TRBV10-2 with TRBJ2-2; 8 bases line up with TRBD2. The germline CDR1 and CDR2 sequences are WSHSY and SAAADI. Trimming removed 6 bases from V and 7 bases from J; junction bases left unmatched: 16. The CDR3 spans 17 residues. CDR3 DNA: TGCGCCAGCAGACGTACGCAGGGGCCTACTAGCGGCGGGGAGCTGTTTTTT. This encodes CASRRTQGPTSGGELFF.

This clone has a single count. CDR3 sequence (DNA): TGTGCCTGGAGTGAGTCAGACGGCTACACCTTC. Its protein is CAWSESDGYTF. The V and J genes are TRBV30 and TRBJ1-2; D is ambiguous. This CDR3 is 11 amino acids long. The germline CDR1 and CDR2 sequences are GTSNPN and SVGIG (reference sequence). V gave up 1 base and J gave up 8 bases, with 8 bases separating them.

The chain couples TRBV6-5 to TRBJ2-6; D gene unclear. Germline loops: CDR1 MNHEY, CDR2 SVGAGI. Trimming took 6 bases from V and 0 from J, leaving 9 bases between them. The CDR3 sequence is 15 residues long. Written as DNA, the CDR3 is TGTGCCAGCAGCGGCGTGCACTCTGGGGCCAACGTCCTGACTTTC. This sequence encodes CASSGVHSGANVLTF.

The genes are TRBV29-1 and TRBJ2-3; the D is unclear. Germline CDR1 and CDR2: SQVTM and ANQGSEA. Trimming pared 2 bases from V and 7 bases from J, leaving 10 bases between. The CDR3 covers 12 residues. The CDR3 DNA follows: TGCAGCGTTGAACCCCCTGGTAATACGCAGTATTTT. Its translation is CSVEPPGNTQYF.

This chain's CDR3 is CASRETRGVEKLFF. CDR3 in DNA: TGTGCCAGCAGGGAGACAAGGGGCGTCGAAAAACTGTTTTTT. The chain employs TRBV6-1 and TRBJ1-4; weak D call: TRBD1 (5 bases). CDR3 length equals 14 residues. Trimming stripped 6 bases from V and 8 bases from J, with 16 bases between. Germline CDR1 reads MNHNS; CDR2 reads SASEGT.

The chain joins TRBV28 to TRBJ1-2; D not resolved. Trimming took off 3 bases at V and 7 bases at J, with 12 bases between the two ends. The germline V gene has CDR1 MDHEN and CDR2 SYDVKM. The length of the CDR3 is 13 residues. The CDR3 DNA sequence: TGTGCCAGCAGTTTTGGTGAGGTTGGTGGCTACACCTTC. Translating gives CASSFGEVGGYTF.

The chain is built from TRBV28 and TRBJ1-2, with 8 bases aligning to TRBD1. The germline V gene encodes CDR1 MDHEN and CDR2 SYDVKM. Trimming cost V 2 bases and J 3 bases; bases outside gene matches: 5. This CDR3 is built from 15 residues. CDR3 loop: CASSLPDREYYGYTF. In DNA form, the CDR3 reads TGTGCCAGCAGTTTACCGGACAGGGAATACTATGGCTACACCTTC.

Notes on this clone: An end of the junction differs from the germline gene, which may be a read error. The rearrangement links TRBV7-2 to TRBJ1-3; D ambiguous. From germline, CDR1 is SGHTA and CDR2 FQGNSA. The CDR3 loop spans 13 amino acids. For the CDR3, the DNA is TGTGCCAGCAAGACACGTTCTGGAAACGCCATATATTTT. The encoded protein is CASKTRSGNAIYF.

The rearrangement joins TRBV27 to TRBJ2-1, with 14 positions matching TRBD2. Looked up from germline, CDR1 is MNHEY and CDR2 is SMNVEV (reference sequence). The CDR3 is 16 residues long. V dropped 5 bases and J dropped 5; count of bases not matched to a gene: 5. The CDR3 DNA follows: TGTGCCAGCAGTCCTAGACTAGCGGGAGGGCACAATGAGCAGTTCTTC. Translating it yields CASSPRLAGGHNEQFF.

The V and J genes are TRBV13 and TRBJ2-7; 9 bases map to TRBD1. Germline V gene data show CDR1 as PRHDT and CDR2 as FYEKMQ (reference sequence). The CDR3 covers 15 residues. The V gene end was trimmed by 5 bases and the J gene end by 6 bases; junction bases not matched to a gene: 11. CDR3 DNA: TGTGCCAGCAGCCTCGCCGGGACAGGGACGAGCGAGCAGTACTTC. Amino acid sequence: CASSLAGTGTSEQYF.

This clone was detected only once. This rearrangement joins TRBV2 to TRBJ2-1, with 14 bases identical to TRBD2. J lost 1 base, V lost 6 bases, and 17 bases had no gene match. The length of the CDR3 is 21 residues. Germline CDR1 and CDR2: SNHLY and FYNNEI. CDR3 coding DNA: TGTGCCAGCAGCCTCCTTCCGCCGACTAGCGGGAGGGAGAGGTCCTACAATGAGCAGTTCTTC. Its protein is CASSLLPPTSGRERSYNEQFF.